The rows below give T cell receptor beta chains drawn from one sample of a study of molecular identifiers for immune sequencing clone quantification. TCRdb independently ran MiXCR on the PCR reads; one entry per CDR3 protein. The sample holds about 300,000 distinct CDR3 sequences, about a fifth seen once. Sequenced input: naive CD8+ T cells from blood, with Jurkat cell RNA spiked in. Receptor source: a human donor in good health. Some libraries in this study had Jurkat cell RNA spiked in. Both conserved end residues are part of each CDR3. A D gene is named only where the DNA matches it firmly. A row's size may be missing; if present it is once, few, many or a size class.

>TRBD2|TRBV7-9|TRBJ2-7|many
CASRPLAAQYEQYF
TGTGCCAGCAGACCACTAGCGGCCCAGTACGAGCAGTACTTC
>TRBD1|TRBV2|TRBJ1-5|few
CASSVTWDRAFNQPQHF
TGTGCCAGCAGCGTAACTTGGGACAGGGCCTTCAATCAGCCCCAGCATTTT
>NA|TRBV28|TRBJ2-6|NA
CAGSNSGADVLTF
TGTGCCGGGTCGAATTCTGGGGCCGACGTCCTGACTTTC
>TRBD2|TRBV4-1|TRBJ2-3|few
CASSHSPSSGGRGTDTQYF
TGCGCCAGCAGCCACTCACCTTCTAGCGGGGGACGGGGCACAGATACGCAGTATTTT
>NA|TRBV12-3/TRBV12-4|TRBJ1-1|many
CASSFPTVNTEAFF
TGTGCCAGCAGTTTTCCGACAGTGAACACTGAAGCTTTCTTT
>NA|TRBV4-3|TRBJ1-1|many
CASSQDFRSAEAFF
TGCGCCAGCAGCCAAGATTTTCGATCGGCGGAAGCTTTCTTT
>NA|TRBV7-8|TRBJ1-3|many
CASSSGVGSGNTIYF
TGTGCCAGCAGCTCGGGCGTGGGCTCTGGAAACACCATATATTTT
>NA|TRBV4-1|TRBJ2-7|NA
CASSQVQGSPGVAYEQYF
TGCGCCAGCAGCCAAGTTCAGGGCTCACCCGGGGTAGCCTACGAGCAGTACTTC
>NA|TRBV5-8|TRBJ2-7|many
CASSFSREAYEQYF
TGTGCCAGCAGCTTTTCCAGGGAGGCCTACGAGCAGTACTTC
>NA|TRBV3-1|TRBJ2-4|many
CASSQAGAKNIQYF
TGTGCCAGCAGCCAAGCGGGGGCCAAAAACATTCAGTACTTC
>NA|TRBV18|TRBJ2-3|NA
CASSPTDGLTDTQYF
TGTGCCAGCTCACCAACGGACGGGCTCACAGATACGCAGTATTTT
>NA|TRBV11-2|TRBJ2-1|many
CASSLKSAVPTHFYNEQFF
TGTGCCAGCAGCTTAAAGTCCGCGGTACCTACCCACTTTTACAATGAGCAGTTCTTC
>NA|TRBV27|TRBJ2-2|many
CASSAAGSGGELFF
TGTGCCAGCAGTGCCGCAGGGTCGGGCGGGGAGCTGTTTTTT
>TRBD2|TRBV29-1|TRBJ2-3|many
CSIDYSGTSTDTQYF
TGCAGCATAGACTATAGCGGGACGTCCACAGATACGCAGTATTTT
>NA|TRBV9|TRBJ1-5|many
CASSSEGGQPQHF
TGTGCCAGCAGTAGCGAGGGCGGGCAGCCCCAGCATTTT
>NA|TRBV12-3/TRBV12-4|TRBJ1-2|many
CASSDGPTYGYTF
TGTGCCAGCAGTGACGGACCCACCTATGGCTACACCTTC
>NA|TRBV12-3/TRBV12-4|TRBJ2-3|many
CASSLALGAWDTQYF
TGTGCCAGCAGTTTAGCGTTAGGAGCTTGGGATACGCAGTATTTT
>NA|TRBV28|TRBJ2-7|many
CASSFRRGATSYEQYF
TGTGCCAGCAGTTTCCGCCGGGGCGCCACTTCCTACGAGCAGTACTTC
>NA|TRBV6-5|TRBJ2-5|many
CASSFGVKETQYF
TGTGCCAGCAGCTTCGGGGTAAAAGAGACCCAGTACTTC
>TRBD2|TRBV29-1|TRBJ2-7|many
CSVEGLAGEYEQYF
TGCAGCGTCGAGGGACTAGCGGGAGAATACGAGCAGTACTTC
>NA|TRBV12-3/TRBV12-4|TRBJ2-5|NA
CASSLRLVSINQETQYF
TGTGCCAGCAGTTTACGTCTGGTGTCAATCAACCAAGAGACCCAGTACTTC
>NA|TRBV12-3/TRBV12-4|TRBJ2-2|many
CASSAYRKNTGELFF
TGTGCCAGCAGTGCCTACAGGAAGAACACCGGGGAGCTGTTTTTT
>NA|TRBV25-1|TRBJ2-6|many
CASSETSSGANVLTF
TGTGCCAGCAGTGAAACTAGCTCTGGGGCCAACGTCCTGACTTTC
>NA|TRBV30|TRBJ1-4|many
CAWSPVVWGTNEKLFF
TGTGCCTGGAGTCCCGTAGTTTGGGGAACTAATGAAAAACTGTTTTTT